This TCR beta chain was captured in a study of cytomegalovirus exposure and HLA in healthy donors (dated by TCRdb to between 2016 and 2019). Regarding the study in general: An earlier analysis of a few hundred of the donors reported under 300 Gb of sequence data and 117 million unique TCR beta sequences obtained from around 180 million T cells. On average, 235,054 unique TCR beta nucleotide sequences were sequenced per donor among roughly 430 genotyped donors of the cohort, with 15% to 20% of those sequences being non-productive. Rather than using new phenotypic data, the later analysis identified candidate immune exposures from TCR beta sequences and from how often those sequences occurred across donors. In addition to the first cohort of approximately 670 subjects, a separate validation cohort of around 110 different subjects was used. The study profiled the T cell repertoires of 666 subjects by immunosequencing and related them to cytomegalovirus serostatus. The genetic ancestry cluster associated with self-reported Caucasian donors included over 80% of the approximately 430 genotyped donors. To predict cytomegalovirus infection status, the study brought together high-throughput TCR immunosequencing, statistical association of individual TCRs with disease status, and machine learning. An early release that covered some 630 HLA-typed donors contained 300 to 350 gigabases of sequencing data and tens of millions of unique TCR sequences. Roughly 5 DR-DQ haplotypes were handled as single units for association and clustering, since linkage in the cohort was strong. All discovery cohort repertoires had been generated using a single sequencing platform. HLA typing included class I and class II loci at four-digit resolution. Donor age, sex, ethnicity and CMV serostatus were compiled together with the repertoire data. A later analysis re-analyzed previously published TCR beta repertoires from 500 to 700 donors and added high-resolution HLA genotyping to study TCR occurrence patterns. The study aimed to test whether signatures of past pathogen exposure could be identified by cataloging public T cell receptors. The number of donors typed differed by locus, with roughly 629-640 for A, B, C, DRB1 and DQB1, roughly 520 for DQA1, about 610 for DPA1, and some 470 for DPB1. In a later genetic analysis, genome-wide SNP genotypes for about three fifths of the roughly 670 donors were used, and that subset was treated as a discovery cohort. In an earlier analysis of 550 to 700 of the donors, high-throughput TCR beta sequencing was used to judge whether each TCR beta V gene segment behaved as functional or pseudogenic. Summary of the overall study and its limitations: A few of the identified cytomegalovirus-associated TCR beta chains were confirmed in vitro to be specific for cytomegalovirus antigens. Presence/absence analyses assumed roughly uniform sequencing depth across donors, an assumption that may not hold. Compared with the 666-donor mean, donors in an Asian-associated ancestry cluster had fewer N-insertions in productive TCRs, according to a later genetic analysis. At a false discovery rate of 0.05, a later analysis linked approximately 18,000 TCR beta sequences to specific HLA alleles. For the cohort, immune exposure information was limited to CMV serostatus. A further reported finding was that TCR beta sequences accurately predicted the HLA-A and HLA-B alleles for most subjects in the first cohort. Strong co-occurrence of HLA alleles, especially DR and DQ, made assigning TCR associations to individual alleles difficult. In a later analysis, HLA-associated TCR beta chains were found to be more clonally expanded and to have lower generation probabilities than equally common non-associated chains. A group of highly shared sequence variants was considered likely to be a technical artifact of the sequencing pipeline. Across donors, most TCR sequences were observed very rarely, whereas some public TCRs were present in many individuals. In a later analysis, several top co-occurrence clusters were reported to appear linked to parvovirus B19, influenza, CMV and Epstein-Barr virus. In this cohort, only TCR beta chains were sequenced, and detectable features were limited by the absence of alpha or paired-chain data. Because counts were too low, about 15 rarely observed V segments, including chromosome 9 orphons, were left out of the earlier analysis of about 500 of the donors. Some IMGT-functional V segments, including TRBV6-2 and TRBV6-3, could not be told apart with the 87-base-pair reads, so those segments were excluded. In an earlier analysis of approximately 590 of the donors, most TCR beta V segments appeared in productive rearrangements about 87% or about 30% of the time, broadly matching IMGT annotations. An association between a missense DCLRE1C variant and V-gene and J-gene trimming of TCR beta chains was found in a later genetic analysis and replicated in an independent cohort. Most CMV-associated TCR beta chains appeared to be HLA-restricted in a later analysis, and the HLA associations seemed to be driven largely by CMV exposure. Correlated functional status among segregating V segments might reflect linkage disequilibrium, but an unknown experimental factor could not be ruled out. In the study, 150 to 200 TCR beta chains were listed as associated with cytomegalovirus. The authors suggested that the approach could potentially be generalized to other disease states and immunological phenotypes. Cytomegalovirus status was reported to be diagnosed by the classifier with high specificity and sensitivity in both the original and validation cohorts. Because HLA typing was unavailable for some donors at each locus, only the typed subset was used in association tests. According to a later analysis, TCR association rates differed among HLA loci, with DRB1 alleles showing the most associated TCRs and HLA-C alleles showing the fewest.

Libraries were prepared through the immunoSEQ multiplex PCR assay. The multiplex PCR relied on a mix of 60 forward primers for TCR Vbeta segments and 13 reverse primers for TCR Jbeta segments. Amplification of the CDR3 region of rearranged TCR beta genes was performed with a multiplex PCR assay on genomic DNA. The Illumina HiSeq System was used to sequence the amplified TCR beta libraries as 87-base-pair reads. Per the source publication's procedure: Across the roughly 700 repertoires, a later analysis counted tens of millions of unique TCR beta chains, approximately 12 million of which were shared by at least two donors. Raw reads were error-corrected and collapsed into unique sequences by a nearest-neighbor algorithm in which closely related sequences were merged to remove PCR and sequencing errors. V, D and J gene segments were assigned by aligning CDR3 sequences to IMGT reference sequences. For a sequence to be retained, a match of at least six nucleotides was required to both a V gene segment and a J gene segment. A rearrangement was called productive if the CDR3 had no stop codons and remained in frame with V and J, and every other rearrangement was called non-productive. CDR3 was defined by IMGT convention, running from the second conserved V-encoded cysteine to the conserved J-encoded phenylalanine. The earlier analysis of 500 to 650 of the donors excluded any sequence lacking an unambiguous match to a single V gene segment. In an earlier analysis of around 600 of the donors, V segments were called functional above 56.7% productive rearrangements and were called segregating when the between-donor standard deviation exceeded 5%. A statistical classification framework was built for diagnosing cytomegalovirus status from the catalog of TCR beta chain sequences. A later analysis assigned V and J genes by comparing TCR nucleotide sequences with IMGT/GENE-DB human TR gene sequences. A later analysis assigned CDR3 sequences and most-parsimonious VDJ recombination scenarios with the TCRdist pipeline. In a later analysis, each TCR beta chain was defined by its CDR3 amino acid sequence together with its V-gene family, and reads without a unique V-gene family were excluded. In a later analysis, several hundred highly shared, low-generation-probability nucleotide sequences were removed to address suspected cross-contamination and a sequencing artifact. In a later analysis, a clonal expansion index for each public chain was calculated from normalized within-repertoire ranks of inferred template counts. A later analysis computed generation probabilities with a VDJ recombination model fitted to out-of-frame rearrangements, and checked the results against IGoR. In a later analysis, TCR-TCR, TCR-HLA and TCR-CMV co-occurrence was scored with hypergeometric tests, and a repertoire-size bias correction was applied to TCR pairs. False discovery rates were estimated in a later analysis by permuting HLA or CMV assignments 20 times. A later analysis grouped co-occurring TCRs with DBSCAN, adding TCRdist sequence similarity when clustering within HLA-allele-positive subsets. Repertoires with fewer than 30,000 or more than 120,000 public chains, plus five repertoires with anomalous nucleotide sharing, were excluded from co-occurrence clustering. TCRdb stores this immuneACCESS table with in-frame sequences only. Part of the clones is absent; in the studies checked, under half of the shortfall reflects unresolved V genes, and no reason is known for the rest. From that table come the V and J calls and clone size; the DNA was used to work out D and trimming. This sample holds 150,000 to 200,000 clones; roughly 87% were observed only once. Approximately 0.23% of the sample belongs to the ten largest clones.

The cohort consisted of more than 650 healthy bone marrow donors. All cohort members were sampled while nominally healthy, although unrecorded immune exposures were likely present. The donor was CMV seronegative and belonged to the group of 350 or so seronegative cohort members. Every donor gave a peripheral blood sample, and the peripheral blood mononuclear cells from that sample were used for TCR beta sequencing. The Qiagen DNeasy Blood Extraction Kit was used to extract genomic DNA from the blood cell samples. A distance of 10 bases separates the germline ends of V and J, which lose 5 bases and 2 bases respectively. Its CDR3 holds 14 amino acids, cysteine through phenylalanine. CDR3 DNA is the only sequence kept; it has 42 bases, read in frame from the first base. Via the germline V gene (reference sequence), CDR1 is LNHDA and CDR2 SQIVND. As concerns this clone: This clone's antigen is unknown. No base quality information exists; no much larger clone differs at one position.

The origin of this receptor is a girl less than two years old in good health and CMV-seronegative. The sample consisted of PBMCs. This sequence uses TRBV19 and TRBJ1-5, with TRBD1 perhaps the D gene, on 5 matching bases. The CDR3 in this case is CASSDPGRNQPQHF. Here is the DNA: TGTGCCAGTAGTGACCCAGGGCGCAATCAGCCCCAGCATTTT. The reference TRBV19 and TRBJ1-5 proteins fill in what lies around the CDR3, so the full variable domain reads DGGITQSPKYLFRKEGQNVTLSCEQNLNHDAMYWYRQDPGQGLRLIYYSQIVNDFQKGDIAEGYSVSREKKESFPLTVTSAQKNPTAFYLCASSDPGRNQPQHFGDGTRLSIL.